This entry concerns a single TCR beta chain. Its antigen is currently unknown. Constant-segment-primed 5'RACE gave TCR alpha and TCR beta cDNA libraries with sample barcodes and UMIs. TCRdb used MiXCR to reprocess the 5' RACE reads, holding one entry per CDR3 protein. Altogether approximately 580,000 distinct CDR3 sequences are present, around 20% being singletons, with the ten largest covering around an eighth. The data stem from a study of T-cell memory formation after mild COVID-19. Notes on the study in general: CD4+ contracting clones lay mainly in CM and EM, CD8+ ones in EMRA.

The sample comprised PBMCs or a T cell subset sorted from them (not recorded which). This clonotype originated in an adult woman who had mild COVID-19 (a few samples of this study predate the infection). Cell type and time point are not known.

CDR3: CASSLGSEYLRSPLHF. The CDR3, as DNA: TGTGCCAGCAGCTTAGGCTCAGAATATTTAAGATCACCCCTCCACTTT. V and J are TRBV7-8 and TRBJ1-6; D not resolved. Trimming cost V 1 base and J 10 bases, with 17 bases left between them. The germline V gene has CDR1 SGHVS and CDR2 FQNEAQ. CDR3 length equals 16 residues.